Following are 12 T cell receptor beta chains from one sample sequenced in a study of vaccination and CD4 T cells after COVID-19. These TCRs' antigens remain unknown. Sequenced with the Oncomine TCR Beta short-read assay was DNA taken from cultured CD4+ T cells. One entry per CDR3 protein results from TCRdb running MiXCR on the PCR reads. The sample shows approximately 25,000 distinct CDR3 sequences, around 45% of them seen only once. Specified treatment: approximately nine-day PBMC culture with coronavirus spike peptide pools or control peptides (ViraFEST assay). The sequenced sample was CD4+ T cells from blood, cultured in vitro. These receptor sequences come from a human donor who had recovered from COVID-19.

The rearrangement joins TRBV11-2 to TRBJ2-7; 8 positions match TRBD1. CDR1 is SGHAT and CDR2 is FQNNGV in the germline V gene. Germline trimming cut 1 base from V and 7 bases from J; bases unmatched to any gene: 6. The CDR3 spans 14 residues. This CDR3 is CASSLGQGPREQYF. For the CDR3, the DNA is TGTGCCAGCAGCTTAGGACAGGGGCCCCGGGAGCAGTACTTC.

This clonotype has a handful of counts. This chain uses TRBV10-3 with TRBJ2-3; 8 nucleotides agree with TRBD1. The V gene end was trimmed by 10 bases and the J gene end by 0 bases; junction bases not matched to a gene: 6. CDR1 ENHRY and CDR2 SYGVKD come from the germline V gene. The CDR3 loop spans 14 amino acids. This CDR3 reads CANGQGLSTDTQYF. CDR3 coding DNA: TGTGCCAACGGACAGGGCCTTAGCACAGATACGCAGTATTTT.

The sample holds a few counts of this clonotype. This chain links TRBV5-1 with TRBJ1-6; no clear D. Germline CDR1 and CDR2: SGHRS and YFSETQ. The V gene lost 4 bases and the J gene lost 7 bases, with 12 bases spanning the gap. This CDR3 contains 14 residues. CDR3 sequence reads: CASSPPSGNSPLHF. CDR3 coding DNA: TGCGCCAGCAGCCCCCCCTCCGGGAATTCACCCCTCCACTTT.

This chain uses TRBV24-1 with TRBJ1-1; tentatively, D is TRBD1 (5 bases). Germline CDR1 reads KGHDR; CDR2 reads SFDVKD. This CDR3 comprises 15 residues. Trimming took 4 bases from V and 0 from J, leaving 11 bases between them. The CDR3, as DNA: TGTGCCACCAGTGAATTGGGGCATTTGAACACTGAAGCTTTCTTT. Its translation is CATSELGHLNTEAFF.

The rearrangement joins TRBV18 to TRBJ2-7, with unresolved D. This CDR3 contains 12 residues. Germline loops: CDR1 KGHSH, CDR2 LQKENI. Trimming removed 2 bases from V and 4 bases from J, with 6 bases in between. In nucleotides, the CDR3 is TGTGCCAGCTCACCAACAGATTACGAGCAGTACTTC. It specifies CASSPTDYEQYF.

V gene TRBV12-3 or TRBV12-4 combines with J gene TRBJ2-7; 8 bases are a match to TRBD1. The CDR3 extends over 15 amino acids. V dropped 4 bases and J dropped 3; count of bases not matched to a gene: 8. The CDR3 DNA sequence: TGTGCCAGCAGTTCTAAGGGACAGGTGGTCTACGAGCAGTACTTC. Its protein product is CASSSKGQVVYEQYF.

The rearrangement links TRBV2 to TRBJ2-2; no definite D call. The ends were cut back, 1 base at V and 4 bases at J, with 10 bases in the middle. The germline CDR1 and CDR2 sequences are SNHLY and FYNNEI. The length of the CDR3 is 15 residues. CDR3 region: CASSEEAAATGELFF. The CDR3 DNA follows: TGTGCCAGCAGTGAAGAGGCCGCCGCCACCGGGGAGCTGTTTTTT.

The chain employs TRBV7-8 and TRBJ1-5; no firm D call. Trimming took 2 bases from V and 1 from J, leaving 12 bases between them. The CDR3 contains 16 residues. CDR1 is SGHVS and CDR2 is FQNEAQ in the germline V gene. CDR3 nucleotide sequence: TGTGCCAGCAGCTTATTTCTCGGAGGGAGCAATCAGCCCCAGCATTTT. Protein product: CASSLFLGGSNQPQHF.

V and J are TRBV4-3 and TRBJ2-5; TRBD1 agrees at 7 bases. Germline loops: CDR1 LGHNA, CDR2 YSLEER. This CDR3 region has 13 residues. Unmatched junction bases numbered 3, after V lost 5 bases and J lost 3 bases. For the CDR3, the DNA is TGCGCCAGCAGCTTGGGGACAGAAGAGACCCAGTACTTC. It translates to CASSLGTEETQYF.

CDR3 residues: CASSRDRDTGELFF. The CDR3 DNA sequence: TGTGCCAGCAGCCGGGACCGGGACACCGGGGAGCTGTTTTTT. This chain uses TRBV7-9 with TRBJ2-2, with D perhaps given as TRBD1 or TRBD2 (5 bases each). The CDR3 sequence is 14 residues long. Trimming cost V 5 bases and J 3 bases, with 10 bases left between them. In germline, CDR1 is SEHNR, CDR2 FQNEAQ (reference sequence).

The rearrangement links TRBV30 to TRBJ2-3; tentative D call: TRBD2 (5 bases). CDR1 and CDR2 from the germline V gene are GTSNPN and SVGIG (reference sequence). Trimming removed 4 bases from V and 8 bases from J, with 13 bases in between. The CDR3 totals 12 residues. The CDR3 sequence is CAWNSGIGTQYF. The CDR3 bases are TGTGCCTGGAATTCCGGGATCGGTACGCAGTATTTT.

V and J are TRBV28 and TRBJ1-5; TRBD1 aligns across 10 bases. V dropped 3 bases and J dropped 5; count of bases not matched to a gene: 1. Per the germline V gene, CDR1 is MDHEN and CDR2 is SYDVKM. The CDR3 has 14 residues. The CDR3, as DNA: TGTGCCAGCAGTTTGACAGGGGGCTATCAGCCCCAGCATTTT. This gives the protein CASSLTGGYQPQHF.